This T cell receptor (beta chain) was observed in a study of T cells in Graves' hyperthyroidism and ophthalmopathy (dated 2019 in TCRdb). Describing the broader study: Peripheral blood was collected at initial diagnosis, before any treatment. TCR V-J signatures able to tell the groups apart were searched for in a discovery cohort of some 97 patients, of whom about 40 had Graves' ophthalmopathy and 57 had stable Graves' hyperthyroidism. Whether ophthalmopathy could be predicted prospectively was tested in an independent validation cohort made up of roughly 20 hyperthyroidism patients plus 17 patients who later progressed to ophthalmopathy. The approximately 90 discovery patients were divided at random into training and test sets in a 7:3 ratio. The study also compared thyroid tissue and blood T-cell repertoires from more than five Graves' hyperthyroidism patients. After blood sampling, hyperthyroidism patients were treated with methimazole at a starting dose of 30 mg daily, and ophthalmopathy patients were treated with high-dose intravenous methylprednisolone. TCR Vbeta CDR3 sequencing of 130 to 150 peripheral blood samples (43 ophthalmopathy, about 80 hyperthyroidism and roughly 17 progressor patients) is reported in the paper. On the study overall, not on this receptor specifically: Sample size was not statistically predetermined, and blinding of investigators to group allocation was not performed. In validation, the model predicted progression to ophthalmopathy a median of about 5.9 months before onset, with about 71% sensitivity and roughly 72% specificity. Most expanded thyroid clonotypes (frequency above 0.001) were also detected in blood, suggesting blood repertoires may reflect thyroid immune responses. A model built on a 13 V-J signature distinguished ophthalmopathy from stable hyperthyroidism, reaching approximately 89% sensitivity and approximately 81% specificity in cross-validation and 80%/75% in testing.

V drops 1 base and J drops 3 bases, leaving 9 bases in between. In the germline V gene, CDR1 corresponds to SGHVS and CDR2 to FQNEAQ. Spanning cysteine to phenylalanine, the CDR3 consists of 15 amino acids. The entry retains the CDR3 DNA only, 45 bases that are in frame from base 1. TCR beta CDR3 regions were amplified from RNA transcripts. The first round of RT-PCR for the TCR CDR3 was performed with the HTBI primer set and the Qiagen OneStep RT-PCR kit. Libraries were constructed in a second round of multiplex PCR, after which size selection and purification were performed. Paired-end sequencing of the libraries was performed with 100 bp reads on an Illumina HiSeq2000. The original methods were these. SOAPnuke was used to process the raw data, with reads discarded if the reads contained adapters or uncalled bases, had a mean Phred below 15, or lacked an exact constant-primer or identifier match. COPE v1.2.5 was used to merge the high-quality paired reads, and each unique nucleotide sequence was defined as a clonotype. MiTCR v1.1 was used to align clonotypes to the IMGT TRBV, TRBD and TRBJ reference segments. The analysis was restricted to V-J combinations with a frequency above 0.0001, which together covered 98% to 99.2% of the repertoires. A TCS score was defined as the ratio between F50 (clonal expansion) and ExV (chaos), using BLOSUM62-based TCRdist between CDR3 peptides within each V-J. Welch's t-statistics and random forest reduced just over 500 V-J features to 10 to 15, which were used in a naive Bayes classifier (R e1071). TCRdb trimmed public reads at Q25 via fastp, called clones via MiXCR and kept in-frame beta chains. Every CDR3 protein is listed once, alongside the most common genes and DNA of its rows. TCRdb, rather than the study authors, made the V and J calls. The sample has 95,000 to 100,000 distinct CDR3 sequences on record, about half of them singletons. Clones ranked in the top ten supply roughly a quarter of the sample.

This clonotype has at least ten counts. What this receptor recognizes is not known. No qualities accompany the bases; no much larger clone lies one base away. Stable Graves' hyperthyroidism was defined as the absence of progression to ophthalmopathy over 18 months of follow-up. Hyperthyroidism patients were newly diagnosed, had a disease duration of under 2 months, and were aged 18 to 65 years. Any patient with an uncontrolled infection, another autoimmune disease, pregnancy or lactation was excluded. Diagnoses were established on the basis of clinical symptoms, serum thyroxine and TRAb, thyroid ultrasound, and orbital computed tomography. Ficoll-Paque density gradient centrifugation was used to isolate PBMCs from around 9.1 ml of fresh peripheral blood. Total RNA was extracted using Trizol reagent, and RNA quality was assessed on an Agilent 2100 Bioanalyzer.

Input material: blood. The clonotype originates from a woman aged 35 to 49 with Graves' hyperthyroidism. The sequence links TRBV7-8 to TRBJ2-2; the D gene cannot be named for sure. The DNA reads TGTGCCAGCAGCTTAGTAGTCTCATACACCGGGGAGCTGTTTTTT. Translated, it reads CASSLVVSYTGELFF.